This T cell receptor (beta chain) was profiled in a study of shared clonotypes between healthy human individuals. The protocol was immunoSEQ multiplex PCR, while the TCRdb copy is restricted to in-frame clones and leaves out a portion. This sample yields some 2,100,000 clones, of which almost 96% are seen a single time; around 0.13% belongs to the top ten. About this clone itself: Its antigen is not identified. The sample holds other DNA sequences that translate to the same CDR3.

CDR1 and CDR2 from the germline V gene are SGHTA and FQGNSA. V was pared by 1 base and J by 5 bases, with 2 bases between. The CDR3 is made up of 11 amino acids. Whole-study findings and limits: The sampled material consisted only of blood, and tissue repertoires are likely to differ.

Naive CD4+ cells were CD45RA-selected; the remaining cells were memory. This TCR derives from a man younger than 30 in good health. The chain employs TRBV7-2 and TRBJ2-5; no firm D call. Sample: naive CD4+ T cells sorted from blood. Indicated subset: CD45RA+ positively selected. CDR3 in DNA: TGTGCCAGCAGCTTAGTTGAGACCCAGTACTTC. It encodes CASSLVETQYF.